This T cell receptor beta chain came from a study of beta chain features in type 1 diabetes. What was sequenced were expressed TCRB transcripts, since all of the isolated RNA had been reverse transcribed. The table came from immunoSEQ multiplex PCR; TCRdb's copy has only in-frame clones and leaves some out. The sample has about 290,000 clones, 7% to 9% seen once; the top ten hold over 0.8%. As concerns this clone: Its antigen is currently unknown.

CDR3 size: 17 residues. Trimming took off 0 bases at V and 0 bases at J, with 12 bases between the two ends. The germline CDR1 and CDR2 sequences are LGHNA and YSLEER. By way of CD45RO/CCR7/CD25/CD127/CD95/CD27, the CD4+ regulatory, stem cell-like memory, central memory and naive cells were sorted. Points from the study as a whole: There was a moderate but significant shortening of TCRB CDR3s in all four CD4+ subsets of Type 1 diabetes patients.

This TCR derives from a woman under 30 in good health. The gene calls are TRBV4-3 and TRBJ2-1; no firm D call. The sample was central memory CD4+ T cells from blood. For the CDR3, the DNA is TGCGCCAGCAGCCAAGATCCTCCATATAGCTCCTACAATGAGCAGTTCTTC. This encodes CASSQDPPYSSYNEQFF.